This entry features one T cell receptor (beta chain) sequence. The data stem from a study of T cells in localized non-small cell lung cancer. Germline loops: CDR1 WSHSY, CDR2 SAAADI. The V gene end was trimmed by 6 bases and the J gene end by 5 bases; junction bases not matched to a gene: 6. The CDR3 length is 14 residues. Sequencing used immunoSEQ multiplex PCR; TCRdb keeps in-frame clones, though not all of them. The table lists about 43,000 clones, 90% to 95% of them singletons. This chain connects TRBV10-2 to TRBJ2-5; 10 nucleotides match TRBD1. The clonotype comes from a woman aged 35 to 75 with stage II lung adenocarcinoma. This sample comprised PBMCs, obtained before any cancer treatment. CDR3 nucleotide sequence: TGCGCCAGCAGGGGGACAGGGGCCTTGGAGACCCAGTACTTC. Protein sequence: CASRGTGALETQYF.